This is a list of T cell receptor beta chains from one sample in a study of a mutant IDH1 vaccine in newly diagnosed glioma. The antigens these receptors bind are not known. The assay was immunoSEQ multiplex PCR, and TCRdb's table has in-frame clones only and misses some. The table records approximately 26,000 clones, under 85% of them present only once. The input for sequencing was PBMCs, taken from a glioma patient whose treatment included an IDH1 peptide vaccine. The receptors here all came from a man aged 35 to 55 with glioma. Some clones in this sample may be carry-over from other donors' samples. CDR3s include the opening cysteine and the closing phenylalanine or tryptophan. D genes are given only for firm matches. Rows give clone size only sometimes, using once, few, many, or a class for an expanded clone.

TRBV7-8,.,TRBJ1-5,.,CASSLSRGKSHQHF,TGTGCCAGCAGCTTATCCCGAGGGAAAAGCCACCAGCATTTT
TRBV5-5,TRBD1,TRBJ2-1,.,CASSSSSGTEYNEQFF,TGTGCCAGCAGCTCTTCCTCCGGGACAGAATACAATGAGCAGTTCTTC
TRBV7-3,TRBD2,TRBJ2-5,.,CASSPTGAGAGETQYF,TGTGCCAGCAGCCCAACTGGAGCGGGGGCTGGGGAGACCCAGTACTTC
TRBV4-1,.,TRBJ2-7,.,CASSQDPTYEQYF,TGCGCCAGCAGCCAAGACCCGACCTACGAGCAGTACTTC
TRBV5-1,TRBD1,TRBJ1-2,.,CASSSRQKPDRVRNYGYTF,TGCGCCAGCAGCTCCCGACAAAAACCCGACAGGGTCCGCAACTATGGCTACACCTTC
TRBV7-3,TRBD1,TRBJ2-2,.,CASSLGTVTGELFF,TGTGCCAGCAGCCTGGGGACAGTCACCGGGGAGCTGTTTTTT
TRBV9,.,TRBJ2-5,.,CASSVGGGGSAVQETQYF,TGTGCCAGCAGCGTAGGTGGTGGGGGTTCCGCAGTCCAAGAGACCCAGTACTTC
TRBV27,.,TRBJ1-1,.,CASRPHRVGGNTEAFF,TGTGCCAGCAGACCGCACAGGGTTGGGGGGAACACTGAAGCTTTCTTT
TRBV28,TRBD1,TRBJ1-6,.,CASSLSPDRAGYNSPLHF,TGTGCCAGCAGTTTATCCCCGGACAGGGCGGGTTATAATTCACCCCTCCACTTT
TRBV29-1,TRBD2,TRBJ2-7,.,CSVEAGDREQYF,TGCAGCGTTGAGGCGGGGGATCGGGAGCAGTACTTC
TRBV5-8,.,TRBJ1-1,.,CASSLEVNTEAFF,TGTGCCAGCAGCTTGGAGGTGAACACTGAAGCTTTCTTT
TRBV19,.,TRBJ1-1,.,CASSTPMNTEAFF,TGTGCCAGTAGTACCCCAATGAACACTGAAGCTTTCTTT
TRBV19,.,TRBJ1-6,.,CATLGHPNSPLHF,TGTGCCACCCTGGGACACCCAAATTCACCCCTCCACTTT
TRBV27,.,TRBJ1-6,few,CASSSGPYNSPLHF,TGTGCCAGCAGTTCAGGACCCTATAATTCACCCCTCCACTTT
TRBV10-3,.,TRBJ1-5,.,CAISVALNQPQHF,TGTGCCATCAGTGTCGCCCTAAATCAGCCCCAGCATTTT
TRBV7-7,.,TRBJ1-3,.,CASSLLFKQQRFGNTIYF,TGTGCTAGCAGCTTATTATTTAAGCAGCAACGCTTTGGAAACACCATATATTTT
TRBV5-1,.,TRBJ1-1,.,CASGQTRMNTEAFF,TGCGCCAGCGGCCAAACGAGGATGAACACTGAAGCTTTCTTT
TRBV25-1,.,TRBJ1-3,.,CASSLQKSSGNTIYF,TGTGCCAGCAGTCTCCAGAAAAGCTCTGGAAACACCATATATTTT
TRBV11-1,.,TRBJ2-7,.,CASSDSGQPLSYEQYF,TGTGCCAGCAGCGACAGCGGACAGCCCCTCTCCTACGAGCAGTACTTC
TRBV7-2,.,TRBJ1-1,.,CASSPRRNTEAFF,TGTGCCAGCAGCCCGCGGCGGAACACTGAAGCTTTCTTT
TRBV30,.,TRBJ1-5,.,CAWSVTDGGPNQPQHF,TGTGCCTGGAGTGTCACAGATGGAGGGCCAAATCAGCCCCAGCATTTT
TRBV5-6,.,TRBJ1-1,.,CASSRNYRSDTEAFF,TGTGCCAGCAGCAGGAACTACAGGTCAGACACTGAAGCTTTCTTT
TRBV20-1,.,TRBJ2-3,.,CRVSGGDTQYF,TGCAGGGTTAGTGGGGGGGATACGCAGTATTTT
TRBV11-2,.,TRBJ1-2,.,CASSFNLYGYTF,TGTGCCAGCAGCTTTAACCTCTATGGCTACACCTTC
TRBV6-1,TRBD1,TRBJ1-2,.,CASSVDRTSNYGYTF,TGTGCCAGCAGTGTGGACAGGACATCTAACTATGGCTACACCTTC
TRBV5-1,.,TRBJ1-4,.,CASTQGSGEKLFF,TGCGCCAGCACACAGGGTTCCGGGGAAAAACTGTTTTTT
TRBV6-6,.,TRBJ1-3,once,CASTLTKEGNTIYF,TGTGCCAGCACCCTGACGAAAGAGGGAAACACCATATATTTT
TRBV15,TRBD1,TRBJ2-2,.,CATSKRGQSGELFF,TGTGCCACCAGCAAAAGGGGGCAGTCGGGGGAGCTGTTTTTT
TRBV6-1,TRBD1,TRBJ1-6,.,CASSDETGGDSPLHF,TGTGCCAGCAGTGATGAGACAGGGGGCGATTCACCCCTCCACTTT
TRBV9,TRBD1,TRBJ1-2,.,CASSVGDRDNYGYTF,TGTGCCAGCAGCGTAGGGGACAGGGATAACTATGGCTACACCTTC
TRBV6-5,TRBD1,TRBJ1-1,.,CASSYSRTGGAEAFF,TGTGCCAGCAGTTATAGCCGGACAGGGGGCGCTGAAGCTTTCTTT
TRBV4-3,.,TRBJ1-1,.,CASSQEDLQHTEAFF,TGCGCCAGCAGCCAAGAGGACCTACAACACACTGAAGCTTTCTTT
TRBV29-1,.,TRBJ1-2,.,CSVEVGQIYGYTF,TGCAGCGTTGAAGTAGGACAGATCTATGGCTACACCTTC
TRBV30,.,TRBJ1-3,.,CAWKNSLRENTIYF,TGTGCCTGGAAAAACAGCCTTCGTGAAAACACCATATATTTT
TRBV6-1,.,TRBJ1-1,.,CASSIGGGTEAFF,TGTGCCAGCTCAATCGGCGGAGGGACTGAAGCTTTCTTT
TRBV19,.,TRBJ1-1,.,CASRIMVNRNTEAFF,TGTGCCAGTAGGATCATGGTAAACAGGAACACTGAAGCTTTCTTT
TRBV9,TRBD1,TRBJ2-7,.,CASSVAGQGYEQYF,TGTGCCAGCAGCGTCGCGGGACAGGGATACGAGCAGTACTTC
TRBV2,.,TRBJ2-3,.,CASKGDTYTDTQYF,TGTGCCAGCAAAGGGGACACTTACACAGATACGCAGTATTTT
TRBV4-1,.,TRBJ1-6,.,CASTHRQGRMNSPLHF,TGCGCCAGCACCCACCGCCAGGGAAGAATGAATTCACCCCTCCACTTT
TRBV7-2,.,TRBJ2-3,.,CASSPVYGGTDTQYF,TGTGCCAGCAGCCCCGTCTATGGGGGCACAGATACGCAGTATTTT
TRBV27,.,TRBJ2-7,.,CASSLSPGQLSHEQYF,TGTGCCAGCAGTTTGAGCCCTGGCCAGCTATCCCACGAGCAGTACTTC
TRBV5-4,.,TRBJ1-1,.,CASSFGAADTEAFF,TGTGCCAGCAGCTTTGGGGCAGCGGACACTGAAGCTTTCTTT
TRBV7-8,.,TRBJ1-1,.,CASSLGSVGSNTEAFF,TGTGCCAGCAGCTTAGGGTCGGTGGGCTCCAACACTGAAGCTTTCTTT
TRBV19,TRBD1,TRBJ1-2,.,CASSSPTGSVGYTF,TGTGCCAGTAGTTCCCCGACAGGGTCCGTGGGCTACACCTTC
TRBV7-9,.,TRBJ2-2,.,CASSGIWELFF,TGTGCCAGCAGCGGAATCTGGGAGCTGTTTTTT
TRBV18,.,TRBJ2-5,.,CASSPTGTQETQYF,TGTGCCAGCTCGCCGACAGGAACCCAAGAGACCCAGTACTTC
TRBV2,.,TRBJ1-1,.,CASRGRWAGTEAFF,TGTGCCAGCAGGGGACGGTGGGCTGGCACTGAAGCTTTCTTT
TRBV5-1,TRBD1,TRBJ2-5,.,CASSLGQGARGETQYF,TGCGCCAGCAGCCTTGGACAGGGGGCCAGGGGGGAGACCCAGTACTTC
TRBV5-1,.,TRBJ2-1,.,CASSLRGVPDNEQFF,TGCGCCAGCAGCTTGCGGGGTGTCCCGGACAATGAGCAGTTCTTC
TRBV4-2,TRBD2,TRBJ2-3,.,CASSQDISTSGVWTDTQYF,TGTGCCAGCAGCCAAGATATTTCGACTAGCGGGGTGTGGACAGATACGCAGTATTTT
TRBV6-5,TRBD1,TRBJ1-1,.,CASQGDDREDTEAFF,TGTGCCAGCCAGGGGGATGACAGGGAGGACACTGAAGCTTTCTTT
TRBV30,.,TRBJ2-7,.,CAWSVPGIFIRSEQYF,TGTGCCTGGAGTGTACCGGGGATATTTATTAGGAGCGAGCAGTACTTC
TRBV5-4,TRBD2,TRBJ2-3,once,CASGSGGRTDTQYF,TGTGCCAGCGGAAGCGGGGGCCGCACAGATACGCAGTATTTT
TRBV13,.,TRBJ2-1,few,CASSLRGHNEQFF,TGTGCCAGCAGCTTAAGGGGTCATAATGAGCAGTTCTTC